This T cell receptor (beta chain) came from a study of blood T cell repertoires in COVID-19. Overall study: Sites in the United States, Italy and Spain provided acute and convalescent COVID-19 samples. In each case, the material was cDNA or gDNA derived from T cells, B-cell-depleted T cells, or PBMCs.

As handled by the study authors: The assay estimated nucleated cells by amplifying reference gene primers. Profiled with immunoSEQ multiplex PCR; TCRdb holds only in-frame clones, not every one. The D gene and trimming were derived from the DNA, and the V and J assignments and clone size from that table. The table includes roughly 100,000 clones, around 84% detected once. The germline gives CDR1 LNHDA, CDR2 SQIVND (reference sequence). Unmatched junction bases numbered 5, after V lost 6 bases and J lost 1 base. The CDR3 consists of 14 residues. The TCR comes from a man between 70 and 80 years old with active or convalescent COVID-19. This sequence joins TRBV19 and TRBJ1-2; 7 positions match TRBD1. The sequencing sample was made of peripheral blood. The CDR3 is CASSPTGRNYGYTF. As DNA, the CDR3 is TGTGCCAGTAGCCCGACAGGGCGTAACTATGGCTACACCTTC.